One TCR beta chain is described in this entry. These data come from a study of T-cell memory formation after mild COVID-19. MiXCR, applied by TCRdb to the 5' RACE reads, yields one record per CDR3 protein. Here the sample spans 250,000 to 350,000 distinct CDR3 sequences, less than 20% being singletons. CDR3 size: 16 residues. Germline V gene data show CDR1 as SGHAT and CDR2 as FQNNGV. Trimming pared 0 bases from V and 0 bases from J, leaving 12 bases between. The sequence was collected from a man between 18 and 35 years old who had mild COVID-19 (a few samples of this study predate the infection). Cell type and time point are not known. Sequenced: PBMCs or a T cell subset sorted from them (not recorded which). J is TRBJ2-7 and V is TRBV11-2; no reliable D call. CDR3 residues: CASSLEPGRFSYEQYF. CDR3 DNA sequence: TGTGCCAGCAGCTTAGAACCCGGCAGGTTCTCCTACGAGCAGTACTTC.